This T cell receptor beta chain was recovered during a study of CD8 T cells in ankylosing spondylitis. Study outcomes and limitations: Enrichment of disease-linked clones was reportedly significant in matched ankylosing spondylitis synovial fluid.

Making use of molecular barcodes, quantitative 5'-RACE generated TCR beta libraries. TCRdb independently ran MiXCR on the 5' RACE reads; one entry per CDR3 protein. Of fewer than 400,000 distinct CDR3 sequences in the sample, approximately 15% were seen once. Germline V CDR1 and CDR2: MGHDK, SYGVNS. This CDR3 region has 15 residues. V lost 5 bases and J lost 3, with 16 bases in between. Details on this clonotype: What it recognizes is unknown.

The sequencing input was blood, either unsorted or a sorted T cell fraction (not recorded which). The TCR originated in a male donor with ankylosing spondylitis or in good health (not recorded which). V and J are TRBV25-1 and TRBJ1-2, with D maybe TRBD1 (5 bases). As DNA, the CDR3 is TGTGCCAGCAGTTCGGGGCAGAGCCCCTACTATGGCTACACCTTC. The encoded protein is CASSSGQSPYYGYTF.